The T cell receptor beta chain under discussion was sequenced for a study of T cells after yellow fever vaccination. The CDR3 loop spans 15 amino acids. The germline gives CDR1 SGHRS, CDR2 YFSETQ. Trimming removed 0 bases from V and 4 bases from J, with 12 bases in between. TCRdb used MiXCR to reprocess the 5' RACE reads, holding one entry per CDR3 protein. The sample records approximately 550,000 distinct CDR3 sequences, roughly 13% being singletons. The sequence was collected from a man under 40 who received the YFV17D yellow fever vaccine. Sequenced material: PBMCs, taken on the day of the yellow fever booster vaccination. The chain combines TRBV5-1 with TRBJ2-3, with a possible D match to TRBD2 (6 bases). The CDR3 reads CASSLAVGSADTQYF. The DNA of the CDR3 is TGCGCCAGCAGCTTGGCCGTCGGGAGTGCAGATACGCAGTATTTT.